The T cell receptor (beta chain) under discussion was sequenced for a study of blood T cell repertoires in COVID-19. Across the study: Whether acute or convalescent, the COVID-19 samples came from the United States, Italy and Spain.

Authors' methods: From reference gene primer amplification, estimates of nucleated cell counts were derived. TCRdb's table, derived via immunoSEQ multiplex PCR, lists solely in-frame clones and lacks some. V and J calls plus clone size are reproduced from that table; the DNA served to infer D and trimming. The table lists fewer than 500,000 clones, about nine tenths of them singletons, with more than 1.4% in the top ten. This CDR3 contains 19 residues. The source is a woman in her twenties or thirties with active or convalescent COVID-19. The sequenced material came from peripheral blood. The V call is TRBV21-1, the J call TRBJ2-7; TRBD2, the table's D call, lacks a check against the DNA. TRBV21-1 is described as a pseudogene. As DNA, the CDR3 is TGTGCCAGCAACCTGATATGGGCAGCGGGGGGGGATCGTTCCTACGAGCAGTACTTC. It is translated as CASNLIWAAGGDRSYEQYF.